This entry lists 14 T cell receptor beta chains sequenced from one sample in a study of tumor-infiltrating lymphocytes in oesophageal squamous cell carcinoma. One entry per CDR3 protein, called by TCRdb with MiXCR from the PCR reads. The sample consists of roughly 9,000 distinct CDR3 sequences, around two thirds of them appearing once. The sequenced material came from esophageal tumor tissue. The receptors come from a female donor with esophageal squamous cell carcinoma.

A single count supports this clonotype. The chain uses TRBV10-3 and TRBJ2-7, with 10 bases aligning to TRBD2. The J call could be wrong; TRBJ2-5 is a better fit for the DNA end. The CDR3 has 15 residues. In germline, CDR1 is ENHRY, CDR2 SYGVKD. CDR3 sequence: CAISESLAGVETQYF. CDR3 sequence (DNA): TGTGCCATCAGTGAGTCGCTAGCGGGAGTTGAGACCCAGTACTTC.

The chain has TRBV7-3 and TRBJ2-5; 8 bases are shared with TRBD2. The end of the DNA fits TRBJ2-1 better, so the J call may be wrong. This CDR3 is 16 amino acids long. Germline values: CDR1 SGHTA, CDR2 FQGTGA. The chain's CDR3 is CASSPPGTARGDEQFF. Written as DNA, the CDR3 is TGTGCCAGCAGTCCGCCCGGGACTGCGCGGGGGGATGAGCAGTTCTTC.

The V and J genes are TRBV7-2 and TRBJ1-4; no reliable D call. V was pared by 1 base and J by 5 bases, with 11 bases between. Germline V gives CDR1 SGHTA, CDR2 FQGNSA. The CDR3 totals 15 residues. The CDR3 reads CASSLVGSGNEKLFF. In DNA, the CDR3 is TGTGCCAGCAGCTTAGTAGGATCGGGAAATGAAAAACTGTTTTTT.

The chain is built from TRBV7-9 and TRBJ2-3; tentatively, D is TRBD2 (7 bases). Germline loops: CDR1 SEHNR, CDR2 FQNEAQ (reference sequence). CDR3 size: 16 residues. V lost 1 base, J lost 5 bases, and 16 bases lay in between. As DNA, the CDR3 is TGTGCCAGCAGCTTAGGAAGGGGGAGGGCCCAAGATACGCAGTATTTT. Translating gives CASSLGRGRAQDTQYF.

This clonotype was counted between two and nine times. CDR3 sequence: CASSYVSNEQFF. The CDR3 region has the DNA TGTGCCAGCAGTTACGTCTCCAATGAGCAGTTCTTC. This sequence joins TRBV7-8 and TRBJ2-1; D uncertain. The V end lost 6 bases, the J end lost 6 bases, and 9 bases lay between the germline ends. The CDR3 loop spans 12 amino acids. Germline V gene sequence: CDR1 SGHVS, CDR2 FQNEAQ. The complete variable domain, with remaining parts taken from reference TRBV7-8 and TRBJ2-1, reads GAGVSQSPRYKVAKRGQDVALRCDPISGHVSLFWYQQALGQGPEFLTYFQNEAQLDKSGLPSDRFFAERPEGSVSTLKIQRTQQEDSAVYLCASSYVSNEQFFGPGTRLTVL.

The DNA of the CDR3 is TGTGCCAGCAGCTCGGGGACTAGCGGCTACGAGCAGTACTTC. Encoded protein: CASSSGTSGYEQYF. The V and J genes are TRBV5-6 and TRBJ2-1; 11 bases align to TRBD2. The last part of the DNA fits TRBJ2-7 better; the J call may be wrong. Germline CDR1 SGHDT, CDR2 YYEEEE. The CDR3 runs 14 residues.

This chain links TRBV6-1 with TRBJ2-1, with TRBD1 matching 9 bases. Germline values: CDR1 MNHNS, CDR2 SASEGT. The CDR3 extends over 15 amino acids. Trimming at V came to 7 bases and at J to 10 bases, leaving 14 bases not matched to a gene. The CDR3 DNA reads TGTGCCAGCATCGGAACAGGGGGCAAAAACTACGAGCAGTTCTTC. It encodes CASIGTGGKNYEQFF.

This chain connects TRBV11-2 to TRBJ2-5; D unresolved. This CDR3 contains 15 residues. Trimming removed 0 bases at V and 1 base at J, with 9 bases between. Germline V gene sequence: CDR1 SGHAT, CDR2 FQNNGV. CDR3 nucleotide sequence: TGTGCCAGCAGCTTAGAGTTCCAGTCCCAAGAGACCCAGTACTTC. Its translation is CASSLEFQSQETQYF.

The chain's CDR3 is CASSLEYEQYF. The CDR3 DNA is TGTGCCAGCAGCTTAGAGTATGAGCAGTACTTC. The V gene is TRBV7-4, the J gene TRBJ2-6, with no clear D. With the DNA end fitting TRBJ2-7 better, the J assignment may be wrong. From germline, CDR1 is SGHVT and CDR2 SQSDAQ. The CDR3 contains 11 residues.

The genes are TRBV7-2 and TRBJ1-2; D is unclear. Trimming stripped 2 bases from V and 3 bases from J, with 1 base between. CDR1 is SGHTA and CDR2 is FQGNSA in the germline V gene. The CDR3 is 11 residues long. The CDR3: CASSLYYGYTF. The DNA for the CDR3 is TGTGCCAGCAGCTTATACTATGGCTACACCTTC. The full variable domain, rest sourced from reference TRBV7-2 and TRBJ1-2, is GAGVSQSPSNKVTEKGKDVELRCDPISGHTALYWYRQSLGQGLEFLIYFQGNSAPDKSGLPSDRFSAERTGGSVSTLTIQRTQQEDSAVYLCASSLYYGYTFGSGTRLTVV.

As regards this clonotype: At one end the junction does not follow the germline gene, possibly because of a read error. The gene calls are TRBV7-6 and TRBJ2-5, with a possible D match to TRBD2 (6 bases). The CDR3 is made up of 13 amino acids. CDR1 is SGHVS and CDR2 is FNYEAQ in the germline V gene. The CDR3 protein is CASSAGTYNEQYF. The DNA of the CDR3 is TGTGCTAGCAGCGCCGGGACTTACAATGAGCAGTACTTC.

This clonotype was counted only a few times. The chain carries TRBV7-4 and TRBJ2-7, with D tentatively TRBD2 (5 bases). The tail of the sequence fits TRBJ2-5 better, so the J call may be wrong. Germline CDR1 SGHVT, CDR2 SQSDAQ. This CDR3 contains 14 residues. The CDR3 nucleotides read TGTGCCAGCAGCTTAGGGTACGGGGAAGAGACCCAGTACTTC. Translation: CASSLGYGEETQYF.

This clonotype has only one observation. This chain uses TRBV12-3 or TRBV12-4 with TRBJ2-7; D is ambiguous. The J call may be wrong; the DNA end is better matched by TRBJ2-5. This CDR3 comprises 12 residues. The CDR3 nucleotides read TGTGCCAGCAGTTCAATCAGAGAGACCCAGTACTTC. It translates to CASSSIRETQYF.

DNA for the CDR3: TGCGCCAGCAGCCATCCGGACAGGGTTGACAATGAGCAGTTCTTC. Translated: CASSHPDRVDNEQFF. The rearrangement joins TRBV4-3 to TRBJ2-1, with 8 positions matching TRBD1. The CDR3 runs to 15 residues. Germline V gives CDR1 LGHNA, CDR2 YSLEER. V lost 3 bases and J lost 5; bases outside the gene matches: 6.